The T cell receptor (beta chain) described here comes from a study of blood T cell repertoires in COVID-19. For the study at large: Sites across the United States, Italy and Spain contributed samples from acute and convalescent COVID-19. Nucleic acid was either cDNA or gDNA, and it came from T cells, B-cell-depleted T cells, or PBMCs.

The CDR3 is 17 residues long. Germline CDR1 and CDR2: SGHAT and FQNNGV. The ends lost 2 bases at V and 0 bases at J; junction bases unmatched: 8. Under the authors' procedure: The authors estimated nucleated cell counts from reference gene primer amplification. Profiled with immunoSEQ multiplex PCR; TCRdb holds only in-frame clones, not every one. Clone size and the V and J calls come from that table; the DNA yielded D and trimming. There are 80,000 to 100,000 clones in the sample; about 90% occur only once, and around 2% lies in the top ten. Seattle patients were enrolled while actively infected and followed longitudinally.

The origin of this receptor is a man aged 50 to 60 with COVID-19, enrolled during active disease. Sequencing was done on a sample of peripheral blood. The V gene is TRBV11-2, the J gene TRBJ2-7; 9 bases fit TRBD2. The CDR3 loop reads CASSLMGLAGLSYEQYF. The CDR3 nucleotides are TGTGCCAGCAGCTTAATGGGGCTAGCGGGACTCTCCTACGAGCAGTACTTC.